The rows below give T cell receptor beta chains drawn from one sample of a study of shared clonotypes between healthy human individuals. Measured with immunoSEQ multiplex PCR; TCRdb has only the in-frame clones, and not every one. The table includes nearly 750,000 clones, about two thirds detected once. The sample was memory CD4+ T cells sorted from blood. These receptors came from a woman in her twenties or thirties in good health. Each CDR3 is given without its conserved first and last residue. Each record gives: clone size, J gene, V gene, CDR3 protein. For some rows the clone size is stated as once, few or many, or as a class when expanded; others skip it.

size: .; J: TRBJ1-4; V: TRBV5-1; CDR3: ASSLGRAEKLF
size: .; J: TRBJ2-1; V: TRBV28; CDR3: ASSLAGKGNEQF
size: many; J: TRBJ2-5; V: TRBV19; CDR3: ASSDEGETQY
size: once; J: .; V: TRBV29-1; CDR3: SVQTDQTYEQY
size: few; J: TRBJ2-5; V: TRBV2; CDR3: ASTDDRAQETQY
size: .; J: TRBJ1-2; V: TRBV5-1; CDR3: ASGVRQGAIYGYT
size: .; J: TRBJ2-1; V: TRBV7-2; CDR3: ASSLAISGRARGGHNEQF
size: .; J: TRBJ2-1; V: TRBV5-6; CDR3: ASSSDPTDYNEQF
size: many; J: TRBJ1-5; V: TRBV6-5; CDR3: ASILGQVGNQPQH
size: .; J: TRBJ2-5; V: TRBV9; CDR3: ASSPRRRAGRVGTQY
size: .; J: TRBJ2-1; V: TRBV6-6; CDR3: ASSITAGASYNEQF
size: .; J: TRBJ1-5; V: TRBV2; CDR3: ASSELGMGPQH
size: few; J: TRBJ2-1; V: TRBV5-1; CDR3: ASSLGLAGGNEQF
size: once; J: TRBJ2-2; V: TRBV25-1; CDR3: ATRDRVSGELF
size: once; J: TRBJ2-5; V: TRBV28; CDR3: ASSLASSETQY
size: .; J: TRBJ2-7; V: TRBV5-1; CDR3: ASSQFGDRQYEQY
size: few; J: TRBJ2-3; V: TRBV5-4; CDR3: ASSPRTGGGTDTQY
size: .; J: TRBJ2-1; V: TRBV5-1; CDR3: ASSLGLSLNEQF
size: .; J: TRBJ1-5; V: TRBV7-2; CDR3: ASSWGQESQPQH
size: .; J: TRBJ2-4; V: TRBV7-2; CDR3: ASSRQSRRGNIQY
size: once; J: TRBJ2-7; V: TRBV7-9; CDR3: ASSRLDSYEQY
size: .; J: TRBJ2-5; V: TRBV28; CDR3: ASSSLAGAGETQY
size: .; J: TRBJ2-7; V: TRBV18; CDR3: ASSPRDRVSYEQY
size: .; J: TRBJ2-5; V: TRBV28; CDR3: ASSSSTRGAQY
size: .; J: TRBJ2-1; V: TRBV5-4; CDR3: ASSLVTGFGNEQF
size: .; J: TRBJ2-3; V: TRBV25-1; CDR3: ASSERQGTDTQY
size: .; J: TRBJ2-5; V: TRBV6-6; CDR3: ASSYRDFQETQY
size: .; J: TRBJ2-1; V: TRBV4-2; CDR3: ASSQEGTSGSLSYNEQF
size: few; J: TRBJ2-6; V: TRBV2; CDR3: ASEEASGRTVAGANVLT
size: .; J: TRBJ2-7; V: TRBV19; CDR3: ASSIVAQSSYEQY
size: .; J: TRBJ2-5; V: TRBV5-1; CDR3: ASSLTPQGKVETQY
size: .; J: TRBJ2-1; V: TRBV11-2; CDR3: ASSLDPMASFRFNNEQF
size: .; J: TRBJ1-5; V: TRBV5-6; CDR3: ASSLGGQIQQPQH
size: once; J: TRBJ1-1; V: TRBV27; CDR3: ASSLGRGDTEAF
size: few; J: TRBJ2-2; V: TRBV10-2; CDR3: ASRATGELF
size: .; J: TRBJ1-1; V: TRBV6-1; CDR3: ASSPLRNTEAF
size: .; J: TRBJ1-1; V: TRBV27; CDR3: ASSSHRDPDTEAF
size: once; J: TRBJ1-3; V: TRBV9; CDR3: ASSVAGLGNTIY
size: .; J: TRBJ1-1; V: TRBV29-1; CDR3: SVEWRSEAF
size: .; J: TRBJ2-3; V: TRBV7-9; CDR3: ASSLSSGGTDTQY
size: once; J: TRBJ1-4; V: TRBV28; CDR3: ATRDEKLF
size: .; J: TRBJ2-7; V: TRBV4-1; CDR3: ASSQDPSGRAGPYEQY
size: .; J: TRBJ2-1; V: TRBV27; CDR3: ASSSTDSSYNEQF
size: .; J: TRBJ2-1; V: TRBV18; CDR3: ASSPTQGSSYNEQF
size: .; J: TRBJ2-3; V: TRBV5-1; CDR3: ASTTGGLNTDTQY
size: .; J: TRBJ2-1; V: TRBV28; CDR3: ASSAPGQGANEQF
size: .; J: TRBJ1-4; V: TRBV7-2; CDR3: ASSQTGTNEKLF